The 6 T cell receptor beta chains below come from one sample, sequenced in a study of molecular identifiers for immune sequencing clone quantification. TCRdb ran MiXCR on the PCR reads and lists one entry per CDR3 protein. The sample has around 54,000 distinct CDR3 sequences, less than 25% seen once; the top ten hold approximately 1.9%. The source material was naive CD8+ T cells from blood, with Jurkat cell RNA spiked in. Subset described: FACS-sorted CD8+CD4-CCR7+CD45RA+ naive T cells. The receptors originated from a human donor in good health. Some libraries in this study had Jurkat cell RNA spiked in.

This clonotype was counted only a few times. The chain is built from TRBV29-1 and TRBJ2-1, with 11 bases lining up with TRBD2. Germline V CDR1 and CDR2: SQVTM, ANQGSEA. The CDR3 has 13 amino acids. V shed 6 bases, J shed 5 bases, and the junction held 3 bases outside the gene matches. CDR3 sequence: CSVPLAGDNEQFF. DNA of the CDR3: TGCAGCGTGCCACTAGCGGGGGACAATGAGCAGTTCTTC.

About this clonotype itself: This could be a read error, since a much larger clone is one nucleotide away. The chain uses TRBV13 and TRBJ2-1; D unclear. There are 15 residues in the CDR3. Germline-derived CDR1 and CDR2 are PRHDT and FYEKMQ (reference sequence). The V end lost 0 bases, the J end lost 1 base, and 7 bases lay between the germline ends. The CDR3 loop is CASSLGERSYNEQFF. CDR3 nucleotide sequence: TGTGCCAGCAGCTTAGGGGAGAGGTCCTACAATGAGCAGTTCTTC. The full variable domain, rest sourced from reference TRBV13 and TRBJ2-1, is AAGVIQSPRHLIKEKRETATLKCYPIPRHDTVYWYQQGPGQDPQFLISFYEKMQSDKGSIPDRFSAQQFSDYHSELNMSSLELGDSALYFCASSLGERSYNEQFFGPGTRLTVL.

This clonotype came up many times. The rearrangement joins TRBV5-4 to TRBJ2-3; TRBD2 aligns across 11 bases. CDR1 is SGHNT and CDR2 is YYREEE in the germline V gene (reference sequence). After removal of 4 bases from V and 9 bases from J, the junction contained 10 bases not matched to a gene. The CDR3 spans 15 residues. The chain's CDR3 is CASSPTSGGEGTQYF. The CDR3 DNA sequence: TGTGCCAGCAGCCCCACTAGCGGGGGCGAGGGGACGCAGTATTTT.

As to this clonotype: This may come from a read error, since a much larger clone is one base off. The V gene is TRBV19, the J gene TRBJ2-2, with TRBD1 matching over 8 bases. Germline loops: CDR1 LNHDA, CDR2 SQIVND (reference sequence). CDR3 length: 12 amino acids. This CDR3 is CASSLQDRELLF. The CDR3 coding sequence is TGTGCCAGTAGTCTCCAGGACAGGGAGCTGCTTTTT.

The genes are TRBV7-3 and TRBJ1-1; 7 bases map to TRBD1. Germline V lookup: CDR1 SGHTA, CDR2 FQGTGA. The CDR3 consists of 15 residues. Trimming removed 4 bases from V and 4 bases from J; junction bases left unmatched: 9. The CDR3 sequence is CASSYGEGARTEAFF. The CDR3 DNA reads TGTGCCAGCAGCTACGGGGAGGGGGCGCGCACTGAAGCTTTCTTT.

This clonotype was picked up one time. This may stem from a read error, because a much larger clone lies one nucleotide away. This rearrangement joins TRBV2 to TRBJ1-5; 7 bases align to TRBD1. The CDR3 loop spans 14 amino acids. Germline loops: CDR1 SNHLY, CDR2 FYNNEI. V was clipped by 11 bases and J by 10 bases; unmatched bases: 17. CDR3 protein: CAGGTGTALSPQHF. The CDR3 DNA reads TGTGCCGGCGGGACCGGGACAGCTTTATCCCCCCAGCATTTT. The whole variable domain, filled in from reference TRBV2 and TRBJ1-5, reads EPEVTQTPSHQVTQMGQEVILRCVPISNHLYFYWYRQILGQKVEFLVSFYNNEISEKSEIFDDQFSVERPDGSNFTLKIRSTKLEDSAMYFCAGGTGTALSPQHFGDGTRLSIL.